One and the same sample provided the 31 T cell receptor beta chains below, sequenced in a study of graft-versus-host responses after intestinal transplantation. Using immunoSEQ multiplex PCR, the repertoire was profiled, and TCRdb retains in-frame clones only, with some absent. Among approximately 9,700 clones listed, over 90% were seen once. This sample comprised bone marrow, obtained approximately 520 days after intestinal transplantation. The receptors shown here come from a human patient who received an intestinal transplant, so some T cells may come from the graft donor.

The chain combines TRBV19 with TRBJ2-1; no definite D call. Germline loops: CDR1 LNHDA, CDR2 SQIVND (reference sequence). The germline V and J ends were trimmed by 3 bases and 5 bases, with 14 bases remaining between them. The CDR3 length is 15 residues. The CDR3 protein is CASSIRVALNNEQFF. The DNA for the CDR3 is TGTGCCAGTAGTATCCGCGTGGCTCTTAACAATGAGCAGTTCTTC.

J is TRBJ1-1 and V is TRBV5-1; 8 bases fit TRBD1. Germline trimming cut 3 bases from V and 0 bases from J; bases unmatched to any gene: 4. Germline CDR1 SGHRS, CDR2 YFSETQ. This CDR3 region has 15 residues. The CDR3 sequence: CASSYKDRVNTEAFF. The DNA for the CDR3 is TGCGCCAGCAGCTATAAGGACAGGGTGAACACTGAAGCTTTCTTT.

V gene TRBV5-1 combines with J gene TRBJ2-3; 10 bases map to TRBD1. This CDR3 comprises 16 residues. Germline V gene sequence: CDR1 SGHRS, CDR2 YFSETQ. V lost 0 bases, J lost 1 base, and 2 bases stayed unmatched. CDR3 amino acids: CASSLADRGGTDTQYF. DNA of the CDR3: TGCGCCAGCAGCTTGGCGGACAGGGGGGGCACAGATACGCAGTATTTT. The whole variable domain, remainder taken from reference TRBV5-1 and TRBJ2-3, is KAGVTQTPRYLIKTRGQQVTLSCSPISGHRSVSWYQQTPGQGLQFLFEYFSETQRNKGNFPGRFSGRQFSNSRSEMNVSTLELGDSALYLCASSLADRGGTDTQYFGPGTRLTVL.

This chain joins TRBV25-1 and TRBJ1-3; possibly TRBD1 for D (5 bases). Germline V gene data show CDR1 as MGHDK and CDR2 as SYGVNS. Deletions cut 4 bases from V and 0 bases from J, with 19 bases between. The length of the CDR3 is 18 residues. The CDR3 DNA reads as TGTGCCAGCAGTGGGCATGGTAGGGGCATAAGCTCTGGAAACACCATATATTTT. This gives the protein CASSGHGRGISSGNTIYF.

CDR3 nucleotides: TGTGCCAGCAGCTTCAGAAGTAGCGAGCAGTACTTC. It is translated as CASSFRSSEQYF. The chain is built from TRBV14 and TRBJ2-7; D is unclear. Trimming removed 5 bases at V and 6 bases at J, with 11 bases between. This CDR3 is 12 amino acids long. The V gene's germline CDR1 is SGHDN and CDR2 FVKESK.

The gene calls are TRBV4-2 and TRBJ2-1; tentative D call: TRBD2 (7 bases). Germline values: CDR1 LGHNA, CDR2 YNFKEQ. Trimming took off 3 bases at V and 4 bases at J, with 16 bases between the two ends. The CDR3 has 16 residues. The CDR3, as DNA: TGTGCCAGCAGCCAGGAGGGTCGGGGGGCTTACAATGAGCAGTTCTTC. It translates to CASSQEGRGAYNEQFF.

The V call is TRBV30, the J call TRBJ1-1; unclear D gene. Trimming cost V 8 bases and J 0 bases, with 10 bases left between them. The CDR3 runs to 12 residues. Germline CDR1 is GTSNPN and CDR2 is SVGIG (reference sequence). DNA for the CDR3: TGTGCCGGACCGGGATTGAACACTGAAGCTTTCTTT. Amino acids: CAGPGLNTEAFF.

CDR3 loop: CASSYSNYNEQFF. The CDR3 nucleotides read TGTGCCAGCAGTTATTCAAACTACAATGAGCAGTTCTTC. This chain links TRBV6-5 with TRBJ2-1; D call uncertain. There are 13 residues in the CDR3. V was pared by 3 bases and J by 3 bases, with 6 bases between. Germline CDR1 MNHEY, CDR2 SVGAGI.

The chain employs TRBV10-3 and TRBJ1-5; D might be TRBD1 (5 bases). Germline CDR1 is ENHRY and CDR2 is SYGVKD. The CDR3 contains 13 residues. V lost 6 bases and J 7 bases, leaving 13 bases between the germline ends. The CDR3 reads CAIRRGSGQPQHF. CDR3 nucleotide sequence: TGTGCCATCAGACGGGGGTCTGGGCAGCCCCAGCATTTT.

The V call is TRBV28, the J call TRBJ2-3, with TRBD1 matching 7 bases. With V trimmed by 3 bases and J by 4 bases, 7 bases remained unmatched. This CDR3 is 15 amino acids long. Germline V lookup: CDR1 MDHEN, CDR2 SYDVKM. The CDR3 is CASSFDRGLADTQYF. CDR3 coding DNA: TGTGCCAGCAGTTTCGATAGGGGGCTGGCAGATACGCAGTATTTT.

The CDR3 DNA reads as TGCGCCAGCAGTTGGGGGCTAGCCAATGAGCAGTTCTTC. Its translation is CASSWGLANEQFF. The chain employs TRBV5-1 and TRBJ2-1; D might be TRBD1 (6 bases). The CDR3 extends over 13 amino acids. The germline CDR1 and CDR2 sequences are SGHRS and YFSETQ. V dropped 5 bases and J dropped 6 bases, with 12 bases sitting between them.

The chain carries TRBV25-1 and TRBJ1-5, with 11 nucleotides matching TRBD1. The junction had 10 bases not matched to a gene; V was cut back by 9 bases and J by 0 bases. The CDR3 covers 17 residues. In germline, CDR1 is MGHDK, CDR2 SYGVNS. Here the CDR3 DNA reads TGTGCCAGGCTCCGGGACAGGGGGTACTATAGCAATCAGCCCCAGCATTTT. It translates to CARLRDRGYYSNQPQHF.

V is TRBV7-2 and J is TRBJ2-7; D might be TRBD2 (5 bases). Germline CDR1 reads SGHTA; CDR2 reads FQGNSA. The CDR3 is made up of 14 amino acids. V lost 2 bases to trimming and J lost 6 bases, with 14 bases between them. DNA of the CDR3: TGTGCCAGCAGCTTACGCGGGCAATACTGCGAGCAGTACTTC. Encoded protein: CASSLRGQYCEQYF.

The V and J genes are TRBV6-5 and TRBJ2-7; 7 nucleotides agree with TRBD2. CDR3 length: 15 amino acids. The V segment lost 6 bases and the J segment 4 bases; nucleotides outside the gene matches: 12. From germline, CDR1 is MNHEY and CDR2 SVGAGI. The CDR3 region is CASSRPGMGGYEQYF. The CDR3 coding sequence is TGTGCCAGCAGCCGCCCCGGGATGGGAGGGTACGAGCAGTACTTC.

The chain uses TRBV13 and TRBJ2-3; D gene unclear. Germline loops: CDR1 PRHDT, CDR2 FYEKMQ (reference sequence). The CDR3 has 12 amino acids. V shed 4 bases and J shed 6 bases, with 8 bases lying between them. CDR3 residues: CASSSSSDTQYF. CDR3 nucleotide sequence: TGTGCCAGCAGCTCTTCAAGCGATACGCAGTATTTT.

This sequence joins TRBV2 and TRBJ1-3; no clear D gene. CDR1 SNHLY and CDR2 FYNNEI come from the germline V gene. Trimming left V 11 bases short and J 3 bases short, with 8 bases between. CDR3 size: 11 residues. The CDR3 sequence is CASYDGNTIYF. CDR3 sequence (DNA): TGTGCCTCCTATGATGGAAACACCATATATTTT.

The chain recombines TRBV7-2 with TRBJ2-7; D remains ambiguous. CDR3 size: 14 residues. The germline gives CDR1 SGHTA, CDR2 FQGNSA. Deletions cut 2 bases from V and 3 bases from J, with 11 bases between. CDR3 DNA: TGTGCCAGCAGCTTATCCCGGCATAACTACGAGCAGTACTTC. Translating gives CASSLSRHNYEQYF.

This chain joins TRBV29-1 and TRBJ2-5, with D possibly TRBD2 on 6 matching bases. Trimming removed 2 bases from V and 1 base from J, with 14 bases in between. CDR1 is SQVTM and CDR2 is ANQGSEA in the germline V gene. The CDR3 length is 15 residues. The DNA for the CDR3 is TGCAGCGTTGAACGATCCGGGAGCCTCCAAGAGACCCAGTACTTC. Amino acids: CSVERSGSLQETQYF.

The genes are TRBV6-5 and TRBJ2-1; 7 bases match TRBD2. Per the germline V gene, CDR1 is MNHEY and CDR2 is SVGAGI. This CDR3 has 14 amino acids. The junction had 6 bases not matched to a gene; V was cut back by 6 bases and J by 4 bases. The CDR3, as DNA: TGTGCCAGCAGCCCCTACGGGGGGTACAATGAGCAGTTCTTC. Translated, it gives CASSPYGGYNEQFF.

V and J are TRBV10-3 and TRBJ2-7; 7 positions match TRBD1. The junction had 5 bases not matched to a gene; V was cut back by 3 bases and J by 3 bases. The CDR3 consists of 14 residues. Germline V gives CDR1 ENHRY, CDR2 SYGVKD. The CDR3 loop is CAISDPGTDYEQYF. The CDR3 DNA is TGTGCCATCAGTGACCCCGGGACAGACTACGAGCAGTACTTC.

The rearrangement uses TRBV6-1 and TRBJ1-6, with D unresolved. This CDR3 spans 13 amino acids. Germline V gives CDR1 MNHNS, CDR2 SASEGT. V was trimmed by 5 bases and J by 5 bases, leaving 7 bases between them. For the CDR3, the DNA is TGTGCCAGCAGTCTCACTGATAATTCACCCCTCCACTTT. Encoded protein: CASSLTDNSPLHF.

The chain links TRBV4-3 to TRBJ1-2, with 8 bases fitting TRBD1. V was pared by 5 bases and J by 4 bases, with 9 bases of the junction left unmatched. This CDR3 region has 15 residues. Looked up from germline, CDR1 is LGHNA and CDR2 is YSLEER. CDR3 DNA: TGCGCCAGCAGCTTTCGACAGGGGCCGATCTATGGCTACACCTTC. Its translation: CASSFRQGPIYGYTF.

The V call is TRBV7-9, the J call TRBJ2-5; D perhaps matches TRBD1 (6 bases). Trimming cost V 5 bases and J 2 bases, with 21 bases left between them. Germline CDR1 SEHNR, CDR2 FQNEAQ (reference sequence). CDR3 length: 17 amino acids. CDR3 nucleotides: TGTGCCAGCAGCACCCCGCCTCCTGGACAGTTACAAGAGACCCAGTACTTC. As protein: CASSTPPPGQLQETQYF. The full variable domain, with the rest looked up from reference TRBV7-9 and TRBJ2-5, is DTGVSQNPRHKITKRGQNVTFRCDPISEHNRLYWYRQTLGQGPEFLTYFQNEAQLEKSRLLSDRFSAERPKGSFSTLEIQRTEQGDSAMYLCASSTPPPGQLQETQYFGPGTRLLVL.

This sequence joins TRBV28 and TRBJ1-5; 9 bases are shared with TRBD1. After removal of 4 bases from V and 2 bases from J, the junction contained 0 bases not matched to a gene. Germline CDR1 reads MDHEN; CDR2 reads SYDVKM. The CDR3 length is 14 residues. CDR3 nucleotides: TGTGCCAGCAGTTGGACAGGGGGCAATCAGCCCCAGCATTTT. This gives the protein CASSWTGGNQPQHF.

This chain uses TRBV29-1 with TRBJ2-7; D unclear. Germline V gene sequence: CDR1 SQVTM, CDR2 ANQGSEA. Trimming pared 4 bases from V and 1 base from J, leaving 5 bases between. CDR3 length: 11 amino acids. The CDR3 region has the DNA TGCAGCGTTGGAGTGTCCTACGAGCAGTACTTC. Translated: CSVGVSYEQYF.

The chain joins TRBV9 to TRBJ2-1; 7 bases match TRBD2. V shed 3 bases, J shed 4 bases, and the junction held 7 bases outside the gene matches. This CDR3 spans 15 amino acids. The germline CDR1 and CDR2 sequences are SGDLS and YYNGEE. The DNA for the CDR3 is TGTGCCAGCAGCGCCAGCGGGGACGGGTACAATGAGCAGTTCTTC. Its protein product is CASSASGDGYNEQFF.

This CDR3 is CASSVTGDSEAFF. CDR3 coding DNA: TGTGCCAGCAGCGTAACAGGGGATTCTGAAGCTTTCTTT. V gene TRBV9 combines with J gene TRBJ1-1, with 7 bases that match TRBD1. Germline trimming cut 1 base from V and 6 bases from J; bases unmatched to any gene: 3. The germline V gene has CDR1 SGDLS and CDR2 YYNGEE. CDR3 length: 13 residues.

CDR3 DNA: TGTGCCAGCAGAACTAGCACAGATACGCAGTATTTT. It yields the protein CASRTSTDTQYF. V and J are TRBV19 and TRBJ2-3; D is undetermined. The CDR3 is 12 residues long. V shed 9 bases and J shed 0 bases, with 7 bases lying between them. Per germline, CDR1 LNHDA and CDR2 SQIVND (reference sequence).

This chain joins TRBV7-9 and TRBJ2-7; TRBD1 agrees at 7 bases. After removal of 3 bases from V and 6 bases from J, the junction contained 8 bases not matched to a gene. Germline loops: CDR1 SEHNR, CDR2 FQNEAQ (reference sequence). This CDR3 comprises 14 residues. CDR3 sequence reads: CASSLAWTGGEQYF. DNA for the CDR3: TGTGCCAGCAGCTTGGCTTGGACAGGCGGCGAGCAGTACTTC.

J is TRBJ2-7 and V is TRBV4-3; D perhaps matches TRBD2 (6 bases). Trimming took 1 base from V and 3 from J, leaving 13 bases between them. The V gene's germline CDR1 is LGHNA and CDR2 YSLEER. CDR3 length: 15 residues. The CDR3 is CASSQVAGTIYEQYF. The CDR3 nucleotides are TGCGCCAGCAGCCAAGTCGCGGGGACCATCTACGAGCAGTACTTC.

The J gene is TRBJ1-4, the V gene TRBV25-1; D remains unclear. Germline V gives CDR1 MGHDK, CDR2 SYGVNS. V dropped 4 bases and J dropped 5 bases, with 5 bases sitting between them. The CDR3 is made up of 12 amino acids. CDR3 loop: CASSVTNEKLFF. The CDR3 nucleotides are TGTGCCAGCAGTGTCACCAATGAAAAACTGTTTTTT.